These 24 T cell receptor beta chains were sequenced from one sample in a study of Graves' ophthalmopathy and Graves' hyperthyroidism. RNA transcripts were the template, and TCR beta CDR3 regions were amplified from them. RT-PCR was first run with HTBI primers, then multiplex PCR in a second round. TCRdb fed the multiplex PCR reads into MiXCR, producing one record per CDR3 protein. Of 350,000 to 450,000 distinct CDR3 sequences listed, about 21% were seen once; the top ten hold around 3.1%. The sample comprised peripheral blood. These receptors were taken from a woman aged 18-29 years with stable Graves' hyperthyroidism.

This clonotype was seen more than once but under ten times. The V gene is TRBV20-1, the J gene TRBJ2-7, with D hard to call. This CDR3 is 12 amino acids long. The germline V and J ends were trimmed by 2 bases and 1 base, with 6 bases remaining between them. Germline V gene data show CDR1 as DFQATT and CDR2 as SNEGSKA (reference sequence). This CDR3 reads CSARSRSYEQYF. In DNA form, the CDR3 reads TGCAGTGCTAGATCCCGTTCCTACGAGCAGTACTTC.

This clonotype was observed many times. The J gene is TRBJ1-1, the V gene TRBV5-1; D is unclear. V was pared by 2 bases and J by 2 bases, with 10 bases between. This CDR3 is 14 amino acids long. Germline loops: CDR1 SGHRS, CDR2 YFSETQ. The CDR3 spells CASSFVPANTEAFF. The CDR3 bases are TGCGCCAGCAGCTTTGTTCCGGCCAACACTGAAGCTTTCTTT.

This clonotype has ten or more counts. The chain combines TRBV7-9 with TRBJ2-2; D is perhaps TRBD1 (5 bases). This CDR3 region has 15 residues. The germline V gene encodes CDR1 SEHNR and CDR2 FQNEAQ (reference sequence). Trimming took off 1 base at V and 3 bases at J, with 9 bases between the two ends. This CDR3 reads CASSLGGSDTGELFF. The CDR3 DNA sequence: TGTGCCAGCAGCTTAGGGGGCTCCGACACCGGGGAGCTGTTTTTT.

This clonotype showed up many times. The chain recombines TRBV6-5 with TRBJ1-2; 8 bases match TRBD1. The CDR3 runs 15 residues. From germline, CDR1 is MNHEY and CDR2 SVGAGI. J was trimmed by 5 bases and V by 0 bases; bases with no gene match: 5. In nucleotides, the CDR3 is TGTGCCAGCAGTTACTCAGACAGGGGATTGTATGGCTACACCTTC. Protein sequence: CASSYSDRGLYGYTF.

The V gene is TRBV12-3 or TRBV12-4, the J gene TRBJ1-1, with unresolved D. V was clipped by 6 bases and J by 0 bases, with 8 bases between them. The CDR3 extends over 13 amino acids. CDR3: CASRTEMNTEAFF. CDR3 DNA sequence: TGTGCCAGCAGGACGGAGATGAACACTGAAGCTTTCTTT.

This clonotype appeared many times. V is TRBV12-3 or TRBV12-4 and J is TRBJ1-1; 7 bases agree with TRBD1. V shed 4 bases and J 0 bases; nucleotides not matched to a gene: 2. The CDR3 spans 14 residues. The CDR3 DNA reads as TGTGCCAGCAGTTGGGACAGACTGAACACTGAAGCTTTCTTT. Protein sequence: CASSWDRLNTEAFF.

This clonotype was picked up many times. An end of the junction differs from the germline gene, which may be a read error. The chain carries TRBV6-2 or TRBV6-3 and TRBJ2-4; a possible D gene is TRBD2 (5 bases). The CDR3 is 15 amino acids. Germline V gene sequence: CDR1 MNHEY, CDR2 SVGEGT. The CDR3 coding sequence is TGTGCCAGCAGTCGTCCCACTAGGGCCAAAAACATTAAGTACTTC. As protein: CASSRPTRAKNIKYF.

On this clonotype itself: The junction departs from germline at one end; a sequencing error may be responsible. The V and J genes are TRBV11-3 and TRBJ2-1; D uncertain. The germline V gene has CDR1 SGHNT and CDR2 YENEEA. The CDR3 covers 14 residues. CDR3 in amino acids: CAGSRNRLGNEQFF. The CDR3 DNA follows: TGTGCCGGCAGTCGTAACCGTTTAGGAAATGAGCAGTTCTTC.

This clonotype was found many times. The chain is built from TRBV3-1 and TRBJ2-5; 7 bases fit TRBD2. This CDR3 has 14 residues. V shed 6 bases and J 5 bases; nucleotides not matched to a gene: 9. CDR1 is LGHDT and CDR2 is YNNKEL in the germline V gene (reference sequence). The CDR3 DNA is TGTGCCAGCAGGCACTTGGGGGGGTGGGAGACCCAGTACTTC. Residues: CASRHLGGWETQYF.

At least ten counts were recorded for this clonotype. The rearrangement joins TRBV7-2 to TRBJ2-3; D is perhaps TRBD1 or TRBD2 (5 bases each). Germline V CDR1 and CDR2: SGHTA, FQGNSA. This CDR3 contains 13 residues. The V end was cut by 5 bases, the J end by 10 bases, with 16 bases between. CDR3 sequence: CASSVRDGLSQYF. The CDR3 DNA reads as TGTGCCAGCAGCGTCCGGGACGGGCTTTCGCAGTATTTT. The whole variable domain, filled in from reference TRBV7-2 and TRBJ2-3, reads GAGVSQSPSNKVTEKGKDVELRCDPISGHTALYWYRQSLGQGLEFLIYFQGNSAPDKSGLPSDRFSAERTGGSVSTLTIQRTQQEDSAVYLCASSVRDGLSQYFGPGTRLTVL.

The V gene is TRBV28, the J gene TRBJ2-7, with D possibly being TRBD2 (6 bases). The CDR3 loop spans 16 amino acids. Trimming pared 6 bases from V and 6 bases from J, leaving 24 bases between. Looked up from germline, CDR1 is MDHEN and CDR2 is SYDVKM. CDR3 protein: CASSGGSGLSLPEQYF. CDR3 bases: TGTGCCAGCAGCGGAGGATCGGGACTCTCCTTACCCGAGCAGTACTTC.

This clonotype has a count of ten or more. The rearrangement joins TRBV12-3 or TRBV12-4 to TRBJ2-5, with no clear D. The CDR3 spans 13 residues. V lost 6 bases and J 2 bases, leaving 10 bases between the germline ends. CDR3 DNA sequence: TGTGCCAGCAGCTCCCAGGAGCAAGAGACCCAGTACTTC. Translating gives CASSSQEQETQYF.

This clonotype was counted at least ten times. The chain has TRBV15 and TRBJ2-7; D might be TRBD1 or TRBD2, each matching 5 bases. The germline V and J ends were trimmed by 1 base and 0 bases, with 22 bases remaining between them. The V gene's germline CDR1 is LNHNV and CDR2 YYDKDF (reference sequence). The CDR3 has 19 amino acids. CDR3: CATSRAFPLRGPSSYEQYF. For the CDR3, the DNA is TGTGCCACCAGCAGAGCGTTTCCCCTCCGGGGCCCGAGCTCCTACGAGCAGTACTTC.

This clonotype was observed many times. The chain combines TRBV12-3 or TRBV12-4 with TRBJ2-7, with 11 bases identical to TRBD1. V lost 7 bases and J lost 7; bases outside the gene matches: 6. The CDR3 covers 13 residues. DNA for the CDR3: TGTGCCAGCACCCGGACAGGGGGCGGGGAGCAGTACTTC. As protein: CASTRTGGGEQYF.

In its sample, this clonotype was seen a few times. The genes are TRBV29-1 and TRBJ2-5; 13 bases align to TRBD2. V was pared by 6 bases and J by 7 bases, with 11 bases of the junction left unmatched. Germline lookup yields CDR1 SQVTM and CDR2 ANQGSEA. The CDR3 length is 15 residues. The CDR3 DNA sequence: TGCAGCGTGACCGGGACTAGCGGGGCGTCGTGGACCCAGTACTTC. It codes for CSVTGTSGASWTQYF.

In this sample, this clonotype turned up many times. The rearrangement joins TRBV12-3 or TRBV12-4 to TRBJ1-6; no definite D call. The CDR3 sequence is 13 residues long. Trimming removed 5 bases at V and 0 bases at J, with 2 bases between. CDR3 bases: TGTGCCAGCAGTAGCTCCTATAATTCACCCCTCCACTTT. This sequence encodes CASSSSYNSPLHF.

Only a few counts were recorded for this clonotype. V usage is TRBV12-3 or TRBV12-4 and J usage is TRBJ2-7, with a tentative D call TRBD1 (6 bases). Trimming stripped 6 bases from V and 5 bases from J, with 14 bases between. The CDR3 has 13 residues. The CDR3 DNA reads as TGTGCCAGCAGCCTAACTACAGGGAACGAGCAGTACTTC. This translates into CASSLTTGNEQYF.

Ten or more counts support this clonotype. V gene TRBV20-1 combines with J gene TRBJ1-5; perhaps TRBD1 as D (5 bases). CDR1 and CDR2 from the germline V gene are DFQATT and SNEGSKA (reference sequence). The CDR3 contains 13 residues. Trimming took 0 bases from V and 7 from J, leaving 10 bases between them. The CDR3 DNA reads TGCAGTGCTAGAGACAGGGAACCCCAGCCCCAGCATTTT. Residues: CSARDREPQPQHF.

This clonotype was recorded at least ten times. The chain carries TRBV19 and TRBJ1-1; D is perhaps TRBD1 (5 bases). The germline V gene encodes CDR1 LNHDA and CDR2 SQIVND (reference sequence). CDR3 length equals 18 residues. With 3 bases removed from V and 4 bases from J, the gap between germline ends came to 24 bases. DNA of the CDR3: TGTGCCAGTAGTATTAACGTCAACAGCCGGGGGTCAGGCACTGAAGCTTTCTTT. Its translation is CASSINVNSRGSGTEAFF.

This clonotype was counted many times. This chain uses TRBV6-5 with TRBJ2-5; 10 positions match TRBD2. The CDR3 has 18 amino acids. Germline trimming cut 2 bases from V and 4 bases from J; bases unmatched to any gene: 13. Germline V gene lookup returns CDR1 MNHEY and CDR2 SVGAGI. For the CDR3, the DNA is TGTGCCAGCAGTTACAAGACTTGGGCTAGCGGGAGTGTAGAGACCCAGTACTTC. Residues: CASSYKTWASGSVETQYF.

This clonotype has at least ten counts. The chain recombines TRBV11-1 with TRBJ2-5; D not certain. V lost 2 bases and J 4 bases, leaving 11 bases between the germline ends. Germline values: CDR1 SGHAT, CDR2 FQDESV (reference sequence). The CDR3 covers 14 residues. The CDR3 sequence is CASSLSIGLETQYF. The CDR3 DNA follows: TGTGCCAGCAGCTTATCTATCGGATTAGAGACCCAGTACTTC.

CDR3 nucleotide sequence: TGTGCCAGCAGTTACCCCAACAGGGGACAGGGTGGTCAGCCCCAGCATTTT. Translation gives CASSYPNRGQGGQPQHF. V usage is TRBV6-5 and J usage is TRBJ1-5; TRBD1 aligns across 9 bases. Losses at the gene ends were 2 bases for V and 6 bases for J; bases not matched to a gene: 11. Germline-derived CDR1 and CDR2 are MNHEY and SVGAGI. The CDR3 covers 17 residues.

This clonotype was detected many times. The CDR3 here is CASSWGPEAFF. In DNA, the CDR3 is TGTGCCAGTAGTTGGGGACCTGAAGCTTTCTTT. The chain links TRBV19 to TRBJ1-1; D is possibly TRBD1 (5 bases). Trimming stripped 5 bases from V and 6 bases from J, with 7 bases between. Germline V CDR1 and CDR2: LNHDA, SQIVND (reference sequence). The CDR3 sequence is 11 residues long.

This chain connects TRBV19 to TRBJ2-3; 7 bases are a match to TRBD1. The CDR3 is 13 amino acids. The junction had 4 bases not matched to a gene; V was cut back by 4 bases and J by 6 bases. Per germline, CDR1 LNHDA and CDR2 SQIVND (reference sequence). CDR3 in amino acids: CASSTQQGDTQYF. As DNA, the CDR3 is TGTGCCAGTAGTACCCAACAGGGGGATACGCAGTATTTT.